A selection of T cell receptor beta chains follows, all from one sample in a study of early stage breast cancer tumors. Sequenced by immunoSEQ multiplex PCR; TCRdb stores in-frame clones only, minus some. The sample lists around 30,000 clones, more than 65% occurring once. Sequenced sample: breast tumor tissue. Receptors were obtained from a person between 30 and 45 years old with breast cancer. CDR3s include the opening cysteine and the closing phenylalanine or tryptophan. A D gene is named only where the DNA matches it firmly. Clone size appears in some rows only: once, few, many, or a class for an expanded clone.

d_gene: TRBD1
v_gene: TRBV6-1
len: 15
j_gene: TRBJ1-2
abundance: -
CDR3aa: CASSERTGANYGYTF
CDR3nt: TGTGCCAGCAGTGAAAGGACAGGGGCCAACTATGGCTACACCTTC

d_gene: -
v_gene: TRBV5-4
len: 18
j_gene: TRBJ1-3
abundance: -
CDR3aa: CASSLPGASSISGNTISF
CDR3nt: TGTGCCAGCAGCTTGCCAGGCGCCTCCTCTATCTCTGGAAACACCATATCTTTT

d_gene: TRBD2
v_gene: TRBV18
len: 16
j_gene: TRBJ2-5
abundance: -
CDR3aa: CASSGGLAGGTETQYF
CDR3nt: TGTGCCAGCTCAGGGGGACTAGCGGGAGGAACGGAGACCCAGTACTTC

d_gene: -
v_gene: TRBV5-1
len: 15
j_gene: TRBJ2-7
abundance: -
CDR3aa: CASSLPGTHNYEQYF
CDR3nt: TGCGCCAGCAGCTTACCCGGGACACATAACTACGAGCAGTACTTC

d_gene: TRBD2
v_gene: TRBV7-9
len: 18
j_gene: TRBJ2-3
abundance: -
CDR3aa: CASRYGLAGPFLRDTQYF
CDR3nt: TGTGCCAGCAGATACGGACTAGCGGGTCCATTTTTAAGGGATACGCAGTATTTT

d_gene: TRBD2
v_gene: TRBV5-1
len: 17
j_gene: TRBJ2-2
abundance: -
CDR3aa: CASSLRGGQYNTGELFF
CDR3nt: TGCGCCAGCAGCTTGCGCGGGGGGCAATATAACACCGGGGAGCTGTTTTTT

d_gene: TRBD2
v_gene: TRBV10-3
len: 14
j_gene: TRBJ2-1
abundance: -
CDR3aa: CAIMASGTYNEQFF
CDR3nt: TGTGCCATCATGGCTAGCGGTACCTACAATGAGCAGTTCTTC

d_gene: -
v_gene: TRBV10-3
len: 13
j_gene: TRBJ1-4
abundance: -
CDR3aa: CARTRGRDEKLFF
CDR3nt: TGTGCCAGAACCCGGGGAAGAGATGAAAAACTGTTTTTT

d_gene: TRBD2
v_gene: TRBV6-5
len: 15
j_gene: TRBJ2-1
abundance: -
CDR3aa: CASNRLAGEGNEQFF
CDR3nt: TGTGCCAGCAACCGACTAGCGGGAGAAGGCAATGAGCAGTTCTTC

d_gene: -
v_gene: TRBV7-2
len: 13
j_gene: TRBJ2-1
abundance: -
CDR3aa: CASSPPPLYEQFF
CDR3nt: TGTGCCAGCAGCCCTCCTCCTTTGTATGAGCAGTTCTTC

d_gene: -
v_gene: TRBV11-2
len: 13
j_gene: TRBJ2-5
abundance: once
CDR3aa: CASSFWGEETQYF
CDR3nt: TGTGCCAGCAGCTTTTGGGGGGAAGAGACCCAGTACTTC